Shown below are 30 T cell receptor beta chains from a single sample sequenced in a study of shared clonotypes between healthy human individuals. Using immunoSEQ multiplex PCR, the repertoire was profiled, and TCRdb retains in-frame clones only, with some absent. Of 600,000 to 750,000 clones listed, approximately 72% are singletons. Sequencing input: memory CD4+ T cells sorted from blood. Subset denoted: CD45RA-negative fraction. These receptors were collected from a woman aged 25-40 years in good health.

The chain links TRBV28 to TRBJ1-2; TRBD1 aligns across 7 bases. This CDR3 contains 19 residues. In germline, CDR1 is MDHEN, CDR2 SYDVKM. J lost 0 bases, V lost 0 bases, and 13 bases had no gene match. CDR3 in DNA: TGTGCCAGCAGTTTATGGGAAGGGGGCCGGGTCCTTTCTAACTATGGCTACACCTTC. This gives the protein CASSLWEGGRVLSNYGYTF.

This clone was recorded only once. The V and J genes are TRBV5-1 and TRBJ2-7, with D possibly TRBD1 on 6 matching bases. Per germline, CDR1 SGHRS and CDR2 YFSETQ. V lost 0 bases and J 0 bases, leaving 13 bases between the germline ends. The length of the CDR3 is 16 residues. The CDR3 spells CASSLGWKGDSYEQYF. The CDR3 coding sequence is TGCGCCAGCAGCTTGGGATGGAAGGGGGACTCCTACGAGCAGTACTTC.

This clone has at least ten counts. This sequence joins TRBV13 and TRBJ1-2; possible D gene TRBD1, 6 bases. Germline V lookup: CDR1 PRHDT, CDR2 FYEKMQ (reference sequence). The germline V and J ends were trimmed by 6 bases and 4 bases, with 15 bases remaining between them. The length of the CDR3 is 14 residues. CDR3 coding DNA: TGTGCCAGCAGAAGGGAGGGGGGACCCTATGGCTACACCTTC. It encodes CASRREGGPYGYTF.

The J gene is TRBJ1-5, the V gene TRBV4-1, with TRBD1 identical over 11 bases. This CDR3 has 16 amino acids. Germline CDR1 is MGHRA and CDR2 is YSYEKL. The J segment lost 7 bases and the V segment lost 1 base, leaving 6 bases of the junction unmatched. CDR3 region: CASSQVRGQGGQPQHF. The CDR3 DNA is TGCGCCAGCAGCCAAGTACGGGGACAGGGGGGACAGCCCCAGCATTTT.

The chain links TRBV10-3 to TRBJ2-2; D uncertain. CDR3 length: 16 residues. Between the trimmed V and J ends, which lost 0 bases and 5 bases, there was a span of 13 bases. The germline V gene has CDR1 ENHRY and CDR2 SYGVKD. CDR3 nucleotides: TGTGCCATCAGTGAGTCGAAGGGCAAAGGAACCGGGGAGCTGTTTTTT. It encodes CAISESKGKGTGELFF.

The chain links TRBV6-1 to TRBJ2-1; either TRBD1 or TRBD2 may supply D (5 bases each). Trimming cost V 3 bases and J 6 bases, with 9 bases left between them. There are 13 residues in the CDR3. Germline V CDR1 and CDR2: MNHNS, SASEGT. CDR3 protein: CASSEWGINEQFF. CDR3 DNA sequence: TGTGCCAGCAGTGAGTGGGGGATCAATGAGCAGTTCTTC.

The genes are TRBV27 and TRBJ2-5; 7 bases are shared with TRBD2. Germline assignment: CDR1 MNHEY and CDR2 SMNVEV (reference sequence). V was clipped by 3 bases and J by 3 bases; unmatched bases: 4. The CDR3 is 14 residues long. In DNA, the CDR3 is TGTGCCAGCAGTTTTCGGGGGAGGGAAGAGACCCAGTACTTC. This sequence encodes CASSFRGREETQYF.

The chain carries TRBV7-9 and TRBJ2-2; D is unresolved. Trimming stripped 7 bases from V and 4 bases from J, with 10 bases between. Germline lookup yields CDR1 SEHNR and CDR2 FQNEAQ (reference sequence). The CDR3 loop spans 13 amino acids. The chain's CDR3 is CASMGLGTGELFF. The CDR3 DNA is TGTGCCAGCATGGGGTTGGGCACCGGGGAGCTGTTTTTT.

The chain couples TRBV2 to TRBJ1-1; no clear D gene. The length of the CDR3 is 15 residues. The germline V and J ends were trimmed by 4 bases and 1 base, with 13 bases remaining between them. Germline lookup yields CDR1 SNHLY and CDR2 FYNNEI. CDR3 DNA: TGTGCCAGCAGTGCAATCTCTTGGAAGAACACTGAAGCTTTCTTT. Translated: CASSAISWKNTEAFF.

This chain connects TRBV14 to TRBJ1-5; D perhaps matches TRBD1 (5 bases). V shed 0 bases and J shed 8 bases, with 8 bases lying between them. This CDR3 spans 13 amino acids. Looked up from germline, CDR1 is SGHDN and CDR2 is FVKESK. The CDR3 sequence is CASSQDWGEPQHF. CDR3 sequence (DNA): TGTGCCAGCAGCCAAGATTGGGGGGAGCCCCAGCATTTT. Variable domain in full (rest from reference TRBV14 and TRBJ1-5): EAGVTQFPSHSVIEKGQTVTLRCDPISGHDNLYWYRRVMGKEIKFLLHFVKESKQDESGMPNNRFLAERTGGTYSTLKVQPAELEDSGVYFCASSQDWGEPQHFGDGTRLSIL.

This chain connects TRBV6-1 to TRBJ2-5; the D is unclear. CDR3 length: 15 amino acids. V was cut by 2 bases and J by 2 bases, with 12 bases left in between. The germline CDR1 and CDR2 sequences are MNHNS and SASEGT. In DNA form, the CDR3 reads TGTGCCAGCAGTGAACAACGAAGTTGGCAAGAGACCCAGTACTTC. Amino acids: CASSEQRSWQETQYF.

This CDR3 is CASKRDTYNYGYTF. CDR3 nucleotides: TGTGCCAGCAAGCGGGACACTTATAACTATGGCTACACCTTC. J is TRBJ1-2 and V is TRBV6-1; D is possibly TRBD1 (6 bases). The germline gives CDR1 MNHNS, CDR2 SASEGT. Trimming removed 7 bases from V and 1 base from J, with 13 bases in between. The CDR3 extends over 14 amino acids.

The V and J genes are TRBV10-3 and TRBJ2-7; 9 bases match TRBD1. The CDR3 extends over 15 amino acids. Per germline, CDR1 ENHRY and CDR2 SYGVKD. The J segment lost 2 bases and the V segment lost 6 bases, leaving 8 bases of the junction unmatched. DNA for the CDR3: TGTGCCATCAGCCCTACCGGGACAGGGCCCTACGAGCAGTACTTC. Its translation is CAISPTGTGPYEQYF.

The chain uses TRBV27 and TRBJ2-1, with 14 positions matching TRBD2. Germline trimming cut 5 bases from V and 11 bases from J; bases unmatched to any gene: 11. The CDR3 loop spans 16 amino acids. The germline gives CDR1 MNHEY, CDR2 SMNVEV (reference sequence). CDR3 region: CASSTQPGLAGVKQFF. Here the CDR3 DNA reads TGTGCCAGCAGTACCCAACCGGGACTAGCGGGAGTTAAGCAGTTCTTC.

This clone was detected only once. The chain uses TRBV15 and TRBJ1-5; D unclear. Between the trimmed V and J ends, which lost 0 bases and 7 bases, there was a span of 13 bases. Germline CDR1 and CDR2: LNHNV and YYDKDF (reference sequence). This CDR3 region has 15 residues. The CDR3 is CATSREGPERQPQHF. CDR3 sequence (DNA): TGTGCCACCAGCAGAGAAGGCCCCGAGCGGCAGCCCCAGCATTTT.

This clone appeared a single time. V usage is TRBV27 and J usage is TRBJ1-5, with a tentative D call TRBD1 (6 bases). Trimming pared 1 base from V and 4 bases from J, leaving 11 bases between. Per the germline V gene, CDR1 is MNHEY and CDR2 is SMNVEV (reference sequence). CDR3 length: 15 amino acids. CDR3 DNA: TGTGCCAGCAGTTTATTGGGGACACCTAATCAGCCCCAGCATTTT. Amino acid sequence: CASSLLGTPNQPQHF.

J is TRBJ1-4 and V is TRBV19; perhaps TRBD1 as D (5 bases). The germline V gene has CDR1 LNHDA and CDR2 SQIVND (reference sequence). V was shortened by 10 bases and J by 4 bases, with 13 bases between the two germline ends. CDR3 length: 13 amino acids. The CDR3 bases are TGTGCCACGTCAGGGAATGGTAATGAAAAACTGTTTTTT. Encoded protein: CATSGNGNEKLFF.

The V gene is TRBV14, the J gene TRBJ1-2, with TRBD1 identical over 10 bases. V trimming: 4 bases; J trimming: 7 bases; junction bases outside the gene matches: 6. The CDR3 is 14 amino acids. Germline CDR1 reads SGHDN; CDR2 reads FVKESK. CDR3 in amino acids: CASSRDRGVPGYTF. The CDR3 nucleotides are TGTGCCAGCAGCCGGGACAGGGGAGTTCCTGGCTACACCTTC.

About this clone: This same CDR3 is encoded by further DNA sequences in the sample. The rearrangement joins TRBV6-5 to TRBJ2-2, with 8 bases that match TRBD2. CDR3 size: 15 residues. Germline V gives CDR1 MNHEY, CDR2 SVGAGI. V lost 2 bases, J lost 3 bases, and 2 bases stayed unmatched. CDR3 residues: CASSYTSGYTGELFF. DNA for the CDR3: TGTGCCAGCAGTTACACTAGCGGATACACCGGGGAGCTGTTTTTT.

The J gene is TRBJ2-7, the V gene TRBV28; TRBD2 aligns across 13 bases. This CDR3 has 17 amino acids. V trimming: 5 bases; J trimming: 2 bases; junction bases outside the gene matches: 9. Germline-derived CDR1 and CDR2 are MDHEN and SYDVKM. CDR3 nucleotides: TGTGCCAGCAGTCTGATACTAGCGGGAGGGGGGCCCTACGAGCAGTACTTC. It yields the protein CASSLILAGGGPYEQYF.

V usage is TRBV11-2 and J usage is TRBJ2-1; 11 nucleotides match TRBD2. This CDR3 has 16 amino acids. Germline-derived CDR1 and CDR2 are SGHAT and FQNNGV. With V trimmed by 2 bases and J by 9 bases, 9 bases remained unmatched. The CDR3: CASSLSTSGSVGEQFF. In nucleotides, the CDR3 is TGTGCCAGCAGCTTATCCACTAGCGGGAGTGTCGGTGAGCAGTTCTTC. Filled out from reference TRBV11-2 and TRBJ2-1, the complete variable domain reads EAGVAQSPRYKIIEKRQSVAFWCNPISGHATLYWYQQILGQGPKLLIQFQNNGVVDDSQLPKDRFSAERLKGVDSTLKIQPAKLEDSAVYLCASSLSTSGSVGEQFFGPGTRLTVL.

This clone was observed a handful of times. CDR3 coding DNA: TGTGCCAGCAGTCCGCAGGGGGCAACGGAACTGTTTTTT. This sequence encodes CASSPQGATELFF. The chain carries TRBV6-1 and TRBJ1-4; 8 bases map to TRBD1. Germline CDR1 MNHNS, CDR2 SASEGT. With V trimmed by 5 bases and J by 12 bases, 8 bases remained unmatched. The CDR3 loop spans 13 amino acids.

A remark on this clone: This sample also contains other DNA sequences that code for the same CDR3. The chain joins TRBV28 to TRBJ2-7, with TRBD1 identical over 7 bases. V lost 6 bases to trimming and J lost 1 base; unmatched junction nucleotides: 3. Germline values: CDR1 MDHEN, CDR2 SYDVKM. The CDR3 runs 13 residues. CDR3 nucleotide sequence: TGTGCCAGCAGCCCGGGACAGTCCTACGAGCAGTACTTC. It encodes CASSPGQSYEQYF.

This clone was recorded only once. The V call is TRBV5-4, the J call TRBJ2-7; 8 bases align to TRBD2. Trimming removed 4 bases from V and 0 bases from J; junction bases left unmatched: 3. CDR3 size: 14 residues. Germline V gives CDR1 SGHNT, CDR2 YYREEE (reference sequence). The CDR3, as DNA: TGTGCCAGCAGCCCGACTAGCGCCTCCTACGAGCAGTACTTC. Translation: CASSPTSASYEQYF.

The chain uses TRBV5-4 and TRBJ2-3; no definite D call. The germline gives CDR1 SGHNT, CDR2 YYREEE (reference sequence). The CDR3 consists of 11 residues. The ends were cut back, 1 base at V and 7 bases at J, with 4 bases in the middle. The CDR3 sequence is CASSLMNTQYF. The DNA of the CDR3 is TGTGCCAGCAGCTTGATGAATACGCAGTATTTT.

The rearrangement links TRBV4-2 to TRBJ2-1; 9 bases match TRBD2. This CDR3 has 15 residues. Germline CDR1 LGHNA, CDR2 YNFKEQ. The V and J ends lost 0 bases and 4 bases, in that order; junction bases with no gene match: 1. The DNA for the CDR3 is TGTGCCAGCAGCCAAGAAGCGGGAGGTTACAATGAGCAGTTCTTC. Its protein is CASSQEAGGYNEQFF.

The rearrangement uses TRBV18 and TRBJ2-7; D not resolved. Germline CDR1 and CDR2: KGHSH and LQKENI. The CDR3 sequence is 14 residues long. Between the trimmed V and J ends, which lost 2 bases and 1 base, there was a span of 9 bases. The chain's CDR3 is CASSPTDPSYEQYF. The CDR3 coding sequence is TGTGCCAGCTCACCAACAGATCCTTCCTACGAGCAGTACTTC.

The chain links TRBV7-2 to TRBJ1-4; no clear D gene. In germline, CDR1 is SGHTA, CDR2 FQGNSA. CDR3 length equals 14 residues. V dropped 3 bases and J dropped 5 bases, with 10 bases sitting between them. DNA of the CDR3: TGTGCCAGCAGCTTTAGGTCAGAGAATGAAAAACTGTTTTTT. It is translated as CASSFRSENEKLFF.

This rearrangement joins TRBV7-2 to TRBJ2-2; 8 bases are shared with TRBD1. Trimming at V came to 5 bases and at J to 6 bases, leaving 8 bases not matched to a gene. CDR3 size: 15 residues. The V gene's germline CDR1 is SGHTA and CDR2 FQGNSA. The CDR3 region is CASSPRGRSSGELFF. The DNA of the CDR3 is TGTGCCAGCAGCCCCAGGGGGCGAAGTTCCGGGGAGCTGTTTTTT.

The genes are TRBV29-1 and TRBJ1-2; unclear D gene. V shed 4 bases and J shed 8 bases, with 14 bases lying between them. This CDR3 comprises 12 residues. Germline values: CDR1 SQVTM, CDR2 ANQGSEA. The CDR3 nucleotides read TGCAGCGTTGTGGGAGACGTTAGCGGCTACACCTTC. This translates into CSVVGDVSGYTF.